Listed here are 28 T cell receptor beta chains from one sample, sequenced in a study of Graves' ophthalmopathy and Graves' hyperthyroidism (dated by TCRdb to 2016 to 2019). Instrument used: Illumina HiSeq 2000. For repertoire sequencing, the TCR beta CDR3 regions were amplified from RNA transcripts. The first round was an RT-PCR using HTBI primers with the Qiagen OneStep RT-PCR kit, and this first round was followed by a second-round multiplex PCR, then size selection and purification. TCRdb passed the public sequencing reads through fastp at Q25 and MiXCR, retaining productive beta sequences. Rows merge per CDR3 protein into single entries with the most common DNA and genes. In this sample the table shows about 1.1 million distinct CDR3 sequences, roughly two fifths of which occur a single time. The biggest ten clones account for over 8.5% of the sample. The specimen sequenced was peripheral blood or thyroid tissue (not recorded which). The receptor set was obtained from an adult man with Graves' hyperthyroidism.

In its sample, this clonotype was seen a few times. The CDR3 sequence: CSLGTGEYGYTF. The CDR3 DNA is TGCAGCTTGGGGACAGGGGAATATGGCTACACCTTC. The gene calls are TRBV29-1 and TRBJ1-2, with 10 bases aligning to TRBD1. Germline V gene lookup returns CDR1 SQVTM and CDR2 ANQGSEA. J was trimmed by 5 bases and V by 8 bases; bases with no gene match: 5. The CDR3 is made up of 12 amino acids.

This chain uses TRBV29-1 with TRBJ2-7; either TRBD1 or TRBD2 may fit D (6 bases each). The germline gives CDR1 SQVTM, CDR2 ANQGSEA. Trimming removed 0 bases from V and 1 base from J, with 16 bases in between. CDR3 size: 16 residues. CDR3 DNA: TGCAGCGTTGAAGATCGGGGGCAAAATTGGTCCTACGAGCAGTACTTC. This codes for CSVEDRGQNWSYEQYF.

This clonotype was detected many times. CDR3 amino acids: CASSPSAHEQYF. The DNA for the CDR3 is TGTGCCAGCAGCCCGTCCGCGCACGAGCAGTACTTC. V usage is TRBV7-8 and J usage is TRBJ2-7; the D is unclear. The CDR3 extends over 12 amino acids. V lost 5 bases and J 5 bases, leaving 10 bases between the germline ends. In germline, CDR1 is SGHVS, CDR2 FQNEAQ.

V and J are TRBV10-3 and TRBJ1-6; D gene ambiguous. This CDR3 has 13 amino acids. Trimming pared 0 bases from V and 9 bases from J, leaving 6 bases between. Germline loops: CDR1 ENHRY, CDR2 SYGVKD. CDR3 DNA sequence: TGTGCCATCAGTGAGTCCCGTACTTCACCCCTCCACTTT. As protein: CAISESRTSPLHF.

This clonotype was counted a few times. A much larger clone differs by one base, so this may be a read error. V is TRBV7-7 and J is TRBJ2-5, with D unclear. The CDR3 runs to 14 residues. The germline CDR1 and CDR2 sequences are SSHAT and FNYEAQ (reference sequence). CDR3 DNA: TGTACCAGCAGGCCCACCAGGATCTCAGAGACCCAGTACTTC. Protein: CTSRPTRISETQYF.

As regards this clonotype: It may be a read error: a sequence one base away is much more abundant. The chain uses TRBV7-2 and TRBJ1-4, with D possibly being TRBD1 (5 bases). The germline CDR1 and CDR2 sequences are SGHTA and FQGNSA. V lost 1 base and J 3 bases, leaving 12 bases between the germline ends. This CDR3 is built from 16 residues. CDR3 nucleotides: TGTGCCAGCAGCTTAGTCACGGGGCGCTCTAATGAAAAACTGTTTTTT. This sequence encodes CASSLVTGRSNEKLFF.

This clonotype was detected a few times. This chain uses TRBV5-6 with TRBJ2-2; the match to TRBD2 covers 12 bases. This CDR3 spans 15 amino acids. Germline V lookup: CDR1 SGHDT, CDR2 YYEEEE. The ends lost 3 bases at V and 10 bases at J; junction bases unmatched: 7. DNA of the CDR3: TGTGCCAGCAGCTCACAGACTAGCGGGGGAATGGAGCTGTTTTTT. Translating gives CASSSQTSGGMELFF.

The sample holds many counts of this clonotype. This chain connects TRBV7-9 to TRBJ1-2, with a tentative D call TRBD1 (5 bases). Germline values: CDR1 SEHNR, CDR2 FQNEAQ (reference sequence). The CDR3 is 13 residues long. V was trimmed by 7 bases and J by 6 bases, leaving 15 bases between them. The CDR3 nucleotides read TGTGCCAGCACCTCGGGGCAGGGTGATGGCTACACCTTC. Translated: CASTSGQGDGYTF.

This rearrangement joins TRBV7-8 to TRBJ2-5; a possible D gene is TRBD2 (6 bases). Trimming stripped 3 bases from V and 1 base from J, with 12 bases between. The CDR3 covers 15 residues. Germline V gene lookup returns CDR1 SGHVS and CDR2 FQNEAQ. CDR3 in amino acids: CASSLFPGLQETQYF. The CDR3 DNA sequence: TGTGCCAGCAGCTTGTTCCCGGGACTCCAAGAGACCCAGTACTTC. Full variable domain (outside the CDR3, taken from reference TRBV7-8 and TRBJ2-5): GAGVSQSPRYKVAKRGQDVALRCDPISGHVSLFWYQQALGQGPEFLTYFQNEAQLDKSGLPSDRFFAERPEGSVSTLKIQRTQQEDSAVYLCASSLFPGLQETQYFGPGTRLLVL.

The rearrangement joins TRBV7-2 to TRBJ1-6; TRBD1 aligns across 9 bases. Germline V lookup: CDR1 SGHTA, CDR2 FQGNSA. J was trimmed by 9 bases and V by 6 bases; bases with no gene match: 12. The CDR3 runs to 16 residues. This CDR3 reads CASRGLQGAQGSPLHF. The DNA for the CDR3 is TGTGCCAGCAGGGGATTACAGGGGGCTCAGGGTTCACCCCTCCACTTT.

Concerning this clonotype: The CDR3 ends on some other residue instead of the conserved phenylalanine or tryptophan, so this is likely a read error. V usage is TRBV5-6 and J usage is TRBJ2-5, with D possibly being TRBD1 or TRBD2 (5 bases each). Germline CDR1 and CDR2: SGHDT and YYEEEE. The CDR3 spans 14 residues. Trimming pared 1 base from V and 4 bases from J, leaving 11 bases between. CDR3 bases: TGTGCCAGCAGCTTGCCGGGACGGAGAGAGACCCAGTACCTC. This translates into CASSLPGRRETQYL.

This clonotype was seen a handful of times. The chain uses TRBV7-9 and TRBJ1-1; no clear D gene. This CDR3 is built from 22 residues. Trimming shortened V by 5 bases and J by 2 bases, and 36 bases separated the two germline ends. Germline assignment: CDR1 SEHNR and CDR2 FQNEAQ (reference sequence). In nucleotides, the CDR3 is TGTGCCAGCAGCCCCGCCACAATCTCCGGACCAGACCCCCGCAAAACAAACACTGAAGCTTTCTTT. As protein: CASSPATISGPDPRKTNTEAFF.

Many counts were recorded for this clonotype. This chain links TRBV5-8 with TRBJ1-1, with 7 bases identical to TRBD1. V lost 4 bases, J lost 7 bases, and 7 bases stayed unmatched. This CDR3 is built from 13 residues. Germline V CDR1 and CDR2: SGHTS, YDEGEE. CDR3 coding DNA: TGTGCCAGCAGCGTAGGGACAGAGCGTGAAGCTTTCTTT. It translates to CASSVGTEREAFF. Combining the CDR3 with reference TRBV5-8 and TRBJ1-1 gives the whole variable domain EAGVTQSPTHLIKTRGQQATLRCSPISGHTSVYWYQQALGLGLQFLLWYDEGEERNRGNFPPRFSGRQFPNYSSELNVNALELEDSALYLCASSVGTEREAFFGQGTRLTVV.

The CDR3 protein is CASRLRQGVGSPLHF. The CDR3 DNA sequence: TGTGCCAGCAGACTAAGACAGGGCGTCGGTTCACCCCTCCACTTT. The chain uses TRBV2 and TRBJ1-6; 7 nucleotides agree with TRBD1. This CDR3 comprises 15 residues. Germline V gene sequence: CDR1 SNHLY, CDR2 FYNNEI. Unmatched junction bases numbered 11, after V lost 6 bases and J lost 9 bases. Complete variable domain (other parts from reference TRBV2 and TRBJ1-6): EPEVTQTPSHQVTQMGQEVILRCVPISNHLYFYWYRQILGQKVEFLVSFYNNEISEKSEIFDDQFSVERPDGSNFTLKIRSTKLEDSAMYFCASRLRQGVGSPLHFGNGTRLTVT.

This clonotype has ten or more counts. This chain joins TRBV19 and TRBJ1-1, with D uncertain. Between the trimmed V and J ends, which lost 4 bases and 0 bases, there was a span of 6 bases. Germline loops: CDR1 LNHDA, CDR2 SQIVND (reference sequence). The CDR3 loop spans 13 amino acids. The CDR3 reads CASSKAVNTEAFF. The CDR3 DNA reads as TGTGCCAGTAGTAAAGCAGTGAACACTGAAGCTTTCTTT. Full variable domain (missing parts from reference TRBV19 and TRBJ1-1): DGGITQSPKYLFRKEGQNVTLSCEQNLNHDAMYWYRQDPGQGLRLIYYSQIVNDFQKGDIAEGYSVSREKKESFPLTVTSAQKNPTAFYLCASSKAVNTEAFFGQGTRLTVV.

With regard to this clonotype: This may be a read error, as it is one base from a much larger clone. The chain combines TRBV7-2 with TRBJ2-7; 7 bases are a match to TRBD1. V shed 6 bases, J shed 0 bases, and the junction held 5 bases outside the gene matches. The CDR3 extends over 14 amino acids. CDR1 is SGHTA and CDR2 is FQGNSA in the germline V gene. The CDR3, as DNA: TGTACCAGCAGTTGGACAGGAACCTCCTACGAGCAGTACTTC. Translating it yields CTSSWTGTSYEQYF.

This clonotype was detected ten times or more. The chain carries TRBV5-1 and TRBJ1-6; 8 bases line up with TRBD1. Germline lookup yields CDR1 SGHRS and CDR2 YFSETQ. This CDR3 has 15 residues. Trimming took 4 bases from V and 7 from J; bases not matched to a gene: 7. The CDR3 loop is CASSHGQGINSPLHF. The CDR3 DNA sequence: TGCGCCAGCAGCCACGGACAGGGCATAAATTCACCCCTCCACTTT. Supplemented by reference TRBV5-1 and TRBJ1-6, the full variable domain reads KAGVTQTPRYLIKTRGQQVTLSCSPISGHRSVSWYQQTPGQGLQFLFEYFSETQRNKGNFPGRFSGRQFSNSRSEMNVSTLELGDSALYLCASSHGQGINSPLHFGNGTRLTVT.

The chain uses TRBV2 and TRBJ2-6, with TRBD1 matching over 10 bases. J lost 2 bases, V lost 6 bases, and 4 bases had no gene match. CDR3 size: 16 residues. Looked up from germline, CDR1 is SNHLY and CDR2 is FYNNEI. This chain's CDR3 is CASRTGTGAGANVLTF. The CDR3 DNA is TGTGCCAGCAGGACCGGGACAGGGGCTGGGGCCAACGTCCTGACTTTC.

A word on this clonotype: Lacking the conserved final phenylalanine or tryptophan, this CDR3 likely reflects a read error. This chain joins TRBV20-1 and TRBJ2-2; perhaps TRBD1 as D (5 bases). Germline CDR1 is DFQATT and CDR2 is SNEGSKA (reference sequence). Trimming left V 5 bases short and J 5 bases short, with 15 bases between. There are 14 residues in the CDR3. Here the CDR3 reads CSASLSQGTGELFL. Written as DNA, the CDR3 is TGCAGTGCTTCCCTATCCCAGGGAACCGGGGAGCTGTTTCTT.

The J gene is TRBJ1-4, the V gene TRBV11-2; no definite D call. The CDR3 extends over 14 amino acids. Trimming took off 3 bases at V and 7 bases at J, with 12 bases between the two ends. Germline values: CDR1 SGHAT, CDR2 FQNNGV. The CDR3: CASSLTAGAEKLFF. CDR3 sequence (DNA): TGTGCCAGCAGCTTGACCGCCGGAGCTGAAAAACTGTTTTTT.

The J gene is TRBJ2-5, the V gene TRBV6-1; perhaps TRBD1 as D (5 bases). Trimming took 4 bases from V and 3 from J, leaving 12 bases between them. The length of the CDR3 is 14 residues. Germline V gene sequence: CDR1 MNHNS, CDR2 SASEGT. Written as DNA, the CDR3 is TGTGCCAGCAGTGGTAAACAGGCTAAAGAGACCCAGTACTTC. Its protein product is CASSGKQAKETQYF.

V usage is TRBV29-1 and J usage is TRBJ1-4; TRBD1 matches 11 bases. Germline assignment: CDR1 SQVTM and CDR2 ANQGSEA. The CDR3 has 15 amino acids. Germline trimming cut 6 bases from V and 2 bases from J; bases unmatched to any gene: 5. The chain's CDR3 is CSVPGTGGTNEKLFF. The CDR3 DNA sequence: TGCAGCGTCCCCGGGACAGGGGGTACTAATGAAAAACTGTTTTTT. The whole variable domain, filled in from reference TRBV29-1 and TRBJ1-4, reads SAVISQKPSRDICQRGTSLTIQCQVDSQVTMMFWYRQQPGQSLTLIATANQGSEATYESGFVIDKFPISRPNLTFSTLTVSNMSPEDSSIYLCSVPGTGGTNEKLFFGSGTQLSVL.

The rearrangement uses TRBV28 and TRBJ2-5; 11 nucleotides line up with TRBD2. V shed 4 bases and J 5 bases; nucleotides not matched to a gene: 9. The V gene's germline CDR1 is MDHEN and CDR2 SYDVKM. The CDR3 covers 16 residues. The CDR3 DNA is TGTGCCAGCAGTTCCCTGGGACTAGCGGCAACGGAGACCCAGTACTTC. Translating it yields CASSSLGLAATETQYF.

Note on this clonotype: One end of the junction varies from germline; a read error may be responsible. The chain combines TRBV10-2 with TRBJ1-3; 12 positions match TRBD1. Looked up from germline, CDR1 is WSHSY and CDR2 is SAAADI. The CDR3 has 15 amino acids. DNA of the CDR3: TGTGCCAGCAGCCAAGGGACAGGGGGCTTAAACACCATATATTTT. Its translation: CASSQGTGGLNTIYF.

The chain uses TRBV7-9 and TRBJ2-7; TRBD1 might be the D (6 bases). Germline CDR1 SEHNR, CDR2 FQNEAQ (reference sequence). Trimming removed 6 bases from V and 3 bases from J, with 12 bases in between. The CDR3 is 13 amino acids. CDR3 sequence reads: CASSVDSFYEQYF. CDR3 sequence (DNA): TGTGCCAGCAGTGTGGACAGCTTCTACGAGCAGTACTTC.

Regarding this clonotype: This may arise from a read error, as a much more abundant clone is one base away. CDR3 loop: CSAKRGTGELFF. The CDR3 DNA reads TGCAGTGCTAAAAGGGGCACCGGGGAGCTGTTTTTT. This chain uses TRBV20-1 with TRBJ2-2; D perhaps matches TRBD1 (5 bases). Germline loops: CDR1 DFQATT, CDR2 SNEGSKA (reference sequence). This CDR3 has 12 amino acids. V gave up 4 bases and J gave up 4 bases, with 7 bases separating them.

V and J are TRBV30 and TRBJ1-1, with TRBD1 as a possible D gene (6 bases). Germline CDR1 and CDR2: GTSNPN and SVGIG (reference sequence). The CDR3 is made up of 12 amino acids. V lost 5 bases to trimming and J lost 5 bases, with 12 bases between them. CDR3 protein: CAWDGGGTEAFF. CDR3 DNA: TGTGCCTGGGATGGAGGGGGGACTGAAGCTTTCTTT.

CDR3 protein: CASSLAGLGREGTGELFF. CDR3 nucleotide sequence: TGCGCCAGCAGCTTGGCCGGTTTGGGGAGAGAAGGCACCGGGGAGCTGTTTTTT. The genes are TRBV5-1 and TRBJ2-2; D may be TRBD2 (5 bases). This CDR3 region has 18 residues. Germline CDR1 and CDR2: SGHRS and YFSETQ. Trimming left V 0 bases short and J 4 bases short, with 19 bases between.